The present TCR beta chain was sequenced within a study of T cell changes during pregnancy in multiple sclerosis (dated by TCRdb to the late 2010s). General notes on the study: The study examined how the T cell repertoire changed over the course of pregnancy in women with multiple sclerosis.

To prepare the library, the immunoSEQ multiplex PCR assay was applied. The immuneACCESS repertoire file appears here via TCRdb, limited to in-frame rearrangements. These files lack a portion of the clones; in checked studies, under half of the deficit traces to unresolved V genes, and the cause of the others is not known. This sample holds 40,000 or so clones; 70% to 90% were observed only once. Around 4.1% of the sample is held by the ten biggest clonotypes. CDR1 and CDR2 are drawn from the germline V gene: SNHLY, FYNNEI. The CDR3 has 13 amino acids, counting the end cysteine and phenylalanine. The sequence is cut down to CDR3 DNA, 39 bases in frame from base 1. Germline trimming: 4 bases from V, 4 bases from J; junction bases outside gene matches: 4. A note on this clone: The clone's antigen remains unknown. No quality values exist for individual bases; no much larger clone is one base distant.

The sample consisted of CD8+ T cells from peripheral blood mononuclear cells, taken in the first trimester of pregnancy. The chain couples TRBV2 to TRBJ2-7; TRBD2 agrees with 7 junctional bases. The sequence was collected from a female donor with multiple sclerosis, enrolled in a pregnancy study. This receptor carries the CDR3 CASSVPGGYEQYF. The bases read TGTGCCAGCAGTGTCCCGGGGGGATACGAGCAGTACTTC.